Listed below are T cell receptor beta chains from one sample, sequenced in a study of cytomegalovirus exposure and HLA in healthy donors. Profiled with immunoSEQ multiplex PCR; TCRdb holds only in-frame clones, not every one. The sample includes 200,000 or so clones, about four fifths seen only once; the top ten take roughly 6%. The material sequenced was PBMCs. These receptors were obtained from a woman in her 30s in good health and CMV-seropositive. Both conserved end residues are part of each CDR3. Each record gives: J gene, clone size, D gene, V gene, CDR3 protein, CDR3 DNA. A D gene is named only where the DNA matches it firmly. Some rows have no size entry. The others give once, few or many, or a class for an expanded clone.

TRBJ2-1,-,TRBD2,TRBV19,CASSTGTNYYNEQFF,TGTGCCAGCTCAACCGGGACTAACTACTACAATGAGCAGTTCTTC
TRBJ2-7,-,TRBD2,TRBV5-6,CASSLRSGIAREQYF,TGTGCCAGCAGCTTGAGGAGCGGGATAGCCCGCGAGCAGTACTTC
TRBJ1-2,once,TRBD1,TRBV19,CASSPGQGVFGYTF,TGTGCCAGTAGCCCGGGACAGGGGGTCTTCGGCTACACCTTC
TRBJ2-7,-,-,TRBV7-9,CASSFLPYEQYF,TGTGCCAGCAGCTTTCTTCCCTACGAGCAGTACTTC
TRBJ2-7,few,-,TRBV5-4,CASSSSYEQYF,TGTGCCAGCAGCTCATCCTACGAGCAGTACTTC
TRBJ2-7,-,-,TRBV5-1,CASSLARFFSYEQYF,TGCGCCAGCAGCTTGGCGAGGTTCTTCTCCTACGAGCAGTACTTC
TRBJ1-2,-,-,TRBV6-1,CASSEHVGVGGGRVYGYTF,TGTGCCAGCAGTGAACATGTGGGCGTGGGGGGTGGGAGGGTCTATGGCTACACCTTC
TRBJ1-5,-,TRBD1,TRBV19,CASSTNGQGAGQPQHF,TGTGCCAGTAGTACCAACGGACAGGGGGCCGGGCAGCCCCAGCATTTT
TRBJ2-7,-,TRBD1,TRBV5-4,CASSWDRGLGYEQYF,TGTGCCAGCAGCTGGGACAGGGGGCTTGGGTACGAGCAGTACTTC
TRBJ2-1,-,TRBD1,TRBV6-5,CASRGQISYNEQFF,TGTGCCAGCAGGGGACAGATCTCCTACAATGAGCAGTTCTTC
TRBJ2-7,-,-,TRBV7-9,CASSWELGGYEQYF,TGTGCCAGCAGCTGGGAATTGGGAGGCTACGAGCAGTACTTC
TRBJ1-2,-,-,TRBV9,CASSVGRDLGYTF,TGTGCCAGCAGCGTAGGGAGGGATTTAGGCTACACCTTC
TRBJ1-1,few,-,TRBV27,CASLRAGSNTEAFF,TGTGCCAGTCTAAGGGCAGGGTCGAACACTGAAGCTTTCTTT
TRBJ1-2,-,-,TRBV6-5,CASSGGGSSYGYTF,TGTGCCAGCAGTGGGGGGGGCTCGAGCTATGGCTACACCTTC
TRBJ1-5,few,TRBD1,TRBV15,CATSGWTGDNQPQHF,TGTGCCACCAGCGGATGGACAGGGGACAATCAGCCCCAGCATTTT
TRBJ2-1,once,TRBD2,TRBV19,CASSVLAGGPSEQFF,TGTGCCAGTAGTGTACTAGCGGGGGGGCCATCTGAGCAGTTCTTC
TRBJ2-1,once,-,TRBV11-2,CASSFSLVVGNEQFF,TGTGCCAGCAGCTTCTCCTTGGTAGTCGGCAATGAGCAGTTCTTC
TRBJ1-6,-,TRBD1,TRBV10-1,CASRQGWDSPLHF,TGCGCCAGTCGACAGGGATGGGATTCACCCCTCCACTTT
TRBJ2-3,-,TRBD2,TRBV7-2,CASSLGGGQLDTQYF,TGTGCCAGCAGCTTGGGCGGGGGGCAGTTAGATACGCAGTATTTT
TRBJ1-5,-,TRBD1,TRBV27,CASRGQYSNQPQHF,TGTGCCAGCAGGGGACAGTATAGCAATCAGCCCCAGCATTTT
TRBJ2-7,-,TRBD2,TRBV4-1,CASSPALAGGPYEQYF,TGCGCCAGCAGCCCCGCCCTAGCGGGGGGGCCCTACGAGCAGTACTTC
TRBJ1-6,-,-,TRBV6-1,CASTVAGARDSPLHF,TGTGCCAGTACCGTCGCGGGGGCTCGGGATTCACCCCTCCACTTT
TRBJ1-5,few,-,TRBV7-9,CASSLAAGSPNQPQHF,TGTGCCAGCAGCTTAGCTGCGGGGAGTCCAAATCAGCCCCAGCATTTT
TRBJ1-2,-,-,TRBV25-1,CASSPSNYGYTF,TGTGCCAGCAGCCCCTCCAACTATGGCTACACCTTC
TRBJ2-6,-,-,TRBV5-1,CASSLDGSGANVLTF,TGCGCCAGCAGCTTGGACGGCTCTGGGGCCAACGTCCTGACTTTC
TRBJ2-7,-,TRBD2,TRBV5-1,CASSLVGGSSYEQYF,TGCGCCAGCAGCTTGGTTGGCGGGAGCTCCTACGAGCAGTACTTC
TRBJ2-2,-,-,TRBV5-4,CASSPSRGELFF,TGTGCCAGCAGCCCCTCGCGCGGGGAGCTGTTTTTT
TRBJ2-1,-,TRBD1,TRBV19,CASRDRGLDEQFF,TGTGCCAGTAGGGACAGGGGTTTAGATGAGCAGTTCTTC
TRBJ2-1,-,-,TRBV28,CASSLWAGENEQFF,TGTGCCAGCAGTTTATGGGCAGGGGAAAATGAGCAGTTCTTC
TRBJ1-2,-,TRBD1,TRBV18,CASSEGQGNGYTF,TGTGCCAGCTCGGAGGGACAGGGGAATGGCTACACCTTC
TRBJ2-7,-,-,TRBV19,CASREAGVNNEQYF,TGTGCCAGTAGGGAGGCAGGCGTCAACAACGAGCAGTACTTC
TRBJ2-5,-,TRBD1,TRBV6-5,CASSWGQAFEETQYF,TGTGCCAGCAGTTGGGGACAGGCTTTCGAAGAGACCCAGTACTTC
TRBJ2-3,-,-,TRBV13,CASSLAGRLRGRWVPNTQYF,TGTGCCAGCAGCTTAGCCGGTCGGCTCCGAGGGCGGTGGGTGCCTAATACGCAGTATTTT
TRBJ2-5,once,TRBD1,TRBV28,CASAEDRVQETQYF,TGTGCCAGCGCCGAGGACAGGGTGCAAGAGACCCAGTACTTC
TRBJ2-7,-,TRBD2,TRBV4-2,CASSQDVLGSSLAGDSYEQYF,TGTGCCAGCAGCCAAGATGTTTTGGGATCCTCTCTAGCGGGAGACTCCTACGAGCAGTACTTC
TRBJ2-3,-,-,TRBV6-4,CASSLGTDTQYF,TGTGCCAGCAGTCTTGGCACAGATACGCAGTATTTT
TRBJ2-7,-,TRBD2,TRBV5-1,CASRYLAGDSGEQYF,TGCGCCAGCAGGTATCTAGCGGGAGATTCGGGCGAGCAGTACTTC
TRBJ1-2,-,-,TRBV7-2,CASSLGVDSLGRADGYTF,TGTGCCAGCAGCTTAGGTGTTGACTCGTTGGGCAGGGCGGATGGCTACACCTTC
TRBJ2-2,-,TRBD2,TRBV19,CASIPSGSTGELFF,TGTGCCAGTATCCCTAGCGGGTCCACCGGGGAGCTGTTTTTT
TRBJ2-1,-,TRBD2,TRBV23-1,CASRDSSGRQNEQFF,TGCGCCAGCAGGGATTCTAGCGGGAGACAAAATGAGCAGTTCTTC
TRBJ2-2,-,TRBD1,TRBV28,CASTADRGRTGELFF,TGTGCCAGCACCGCCGACAGGGGAAGGACCGGGGAGCTGTTTTTT
TRBJ2-1,-,TRBD2,TRBV28,CASSATSGRVFYNEQFF,TGTGCCAGCAGTGCGACTAGCGGGAGGGTTTTCTACAATGAGCAGTTCTTC
TRBJ2-1,-,-,TRBV27,CASSLGGTYNEQFF,TGTGCCAGCAGTTTAGGGGGGACCTACAATGAGCAGTTCTTC
TRBJ1-5,-,TRBD1,TRBV2,CASSVRQGSPQHF,TGTGCCAGCAGTGTCCGACAGGGGAGCCCCCAGCATTTT
TRBJ2-7,-,TRBD1,TRBV27,CASSSTGGEQYF,TGTGCCAGCAGTTCCACAGGGGGCGAGCAGTACTTC
TRBJ2-7,-,TRBD1,TRBV6-6,CASSYVGTGIYEQYF,TGTGCCAGCAGTTACGTTGGGACAGGGATCTACGAGCAGTACTTC
TRBJ2-2,-,TRBD1,TRBV19,CASSIGRTGANTGELFF,TGTGCCAGTAGTATAGGGCGGACAGGGGCCAACACCGGGGAGCTGTTTTTT
TRBJ2-7,-,TRBD1,TRBV18,CASSPPGTGELYF,TGTGCCAGCTCACCGCCCGGGACAGGGGAGCTGTACTTC
TRBJ2-2,-,-,TRBV2,CASKGSLGRNTGELFF,TGTGCCAGCAAGGGGTCTCTCGGTCGGAACACCGGGGAGCTGTTTTTT
TRBJ2-5,-,-,TRBV5-1,CASSLGNRETQYF,TGCGCCAGCAGCTTGGGAAATCGGGAGACCCAGTACTTC
TRBJ1-4,-,-,TRBV6-1,CASKMVGTFEKLFF,TGTGCCAGCAAGATGGTTGGCACGTTCGAAAAACTGTTTTTT
TRBJ2-1,-,TRBD2,TRBV4-1,CASSQDLSGTTIYNEQFF,TGCGCCAGCAGCCAAGATTTAAGCGGGACTACCATTTACAATGAGCAGTTCTTC
TRBJ1-1,-,TRBD1,TRBV4-1,CASGGQGTTEAFF,TGCGCCAGCGGTGGACAGGGTACGACTGAAGCTTTCTTT
TRBJ2-1,-,TRBD1,TRBV5-1,CASSLTTGDNEQFF,TGCGCCAGCAGCTTAACGACAGGGGATAATGAGCAGTTCTTC
TRBJ2-1,once,-,TRBV7-9,CASTRSRPEQFF,TGTGCCAGCACCCGGTCTAGGCCTGAGCAGTTCTTC
TRBJ1-2,-,TRBD1,TRBV5-4,CASRDRSNYGYTF,TGTGCCAGCAGGGACAGGAGCAACTATGGCTACACCTTC
TRBJ1-1,-,TRBD1,TRBV5-5,CASSFRTGWNTEAFF,TGTGCCAGCAGCTTCCGGACAGGGTGGAACACTGAAGCTTTCTTT
TRBJ2-7,-,TRBD1,TRBV6-5,CASNRGQGHEQYF,TGTGCCAGCAACCGGGGACAGGGCCACGAGCAGTACTTC
TRBJ1-6,-,TRBD1,TRBV10-2,CASRTGNSPLHF,TGCGCCAGCCGGACAGGGAATTCACCCCTCCACTTT